Below, 22 T cell receptor beta chains from the same sample are listed, as sequenced in a study of CD8 T cells in ankylosing spondylitis. TCRdb reprocessed the 5' RACE reads via MiXCR and lists one record per CDR3 protein. Of fewer than 550,000 distinct CDR3 sequences detected, 5.3% appear once; the ten largest clones hold 3.5%. No antigens are known for them. The study, taken as a whole, reports: For ankylosing spondylitis blood, a TCR beta motif of 8 or 9 highly homologous variants appeared characteristic.

The specimen was blood, either unsorted or a sorted T cell fraction (not recorded which). The receptors here all came from a male donor with ankylosing spondylitis.

The chain joins TRBV5-1 to TRBJ2-2; D gene uncertain. Trimming cost V 6 bases and J 4 bases, with 10 bases left between them. The CDR3 contains 13 residues. Per germline, CDR1 SGHRS and CDR2 YFSETQ. The CDR3 nucleotides read TGCGCCAGCATCCCTTGGGGCACCGGGGAGCTGTTTTTT. It codes for CASIPWGTGELFF.

The chain combines TRBV10-3 with TRBJ2-6; perhaps TRBD2 as D (5 bases). There are 15 residues in the CDR3. Germline V CDR1 and CDR2: ENHRY, SYGVKD. V shed 2 bases and J shed 3 bases, with 8 bases lying between them. The CDR3 spells CAISEKRFGANVLTF. The CDR3 DNA follows: TGTGCCATCAGTGAGAAGCGGTTTGGGGCCAACGTCCTGACTTTC.

This clonotype has ten or more counts. The chain couples TRBV7-3 to TRBJ1-5; no clear D. The CDR3 is made up of 15 amino acids. CDR1 and CDR2 (germline): SGHTA, FQGTGA. V was pared by 0 bases and J by 3 bases, with 9 bases between. CDR3 nucleotides: TGTGCCAGCAGCTTAACGGGGAGTCCCAATCAGCCCCAGCATTTT. Translated, it gives CASSLTGSPNQPQHF.

This clonotype came up many times. An end of the junction differs from the germline gene, which may be a read error. The genes are TRBV10-3 and TRBJ2-2, with D unresolved. This CDR3 contains 12 residues. Germline CDR1 is ENHRY and CDR2 is SYGVKD. CDR3 DNA: TGTGCCACCAGTAGGTTAACCGGGGAGCTGTTTTTT. As protein: CATSRLTGELFF.

In its sample, this clonotype was seen many times. The chain carries TRBV7-9 and TRBJ2-7; TRBD1 might be the D (6 bases). Germline V gives CDR1 SEHNR, CDR2 FQNEAQ (reference sequence). The V end lost 0 bases, the J end lost 3 bases, and 9 bases lay between the germline ends. The CDR3 spans 14 residues. The CDR3, as DNA: TGTGCCAGCAGCTTAGCCTCAGGGGTCTACGAGCAGTACTTC. This codes for CASSLASGVYEQYF.

This clonotype was found a few times. The rearrangement joins TRBV20-1 to TRBJ2-1; 7 positions agree with TRBD2. The CDR3 has 16 amino acids. V gave up 1 base and J gave up 4 bases; unmatched junction bases: 10. Germline V gives CDR1 DFQATT, CDR2 SNEGSKA (reference sequence). This CDR3 reads CSARAGAGVLYNEQFF. The CDR3 DNA reads as TGCAGTGCTAGAGCCGGGGCGGGGGTCCTTTACAATGAGCAGTTCTTC.

This clonotype was seen ten or more times. This chain uses TRBV2 with TRBJ2-1; TRBD2 aligns across 10 bases. The trim removed 6 bases at V and 7 bases at J, leaving 15 bases unmatched. CDR3 length: 17 residues. Looked up from germline, CDR1 is SNHLY and CDR2 is FYNNEI. Here the CDR3 reads CASRARRLAGVENEQFF. The CDR3 DNA reads as TGTGCCAGCAGAGCCCGCAGGCTAGCGGGAGTGGAGAATGAGCAGTTCTTC.

This clonotype was seen many times. The CDR3 loop reads CASSLGTSTDTQYF. CDR3 DNA: TGTGCCAGCAGCTTAGGTACTAGCACAGATACGCAGTATTTT. The V call is TRBV7-2, the J call TRBJ2-3, with unresolved D. CDR3 length: 14 residues. The V gene's germline CDR1 is SGHTA and CDR2 FQGNSA. The germline V and J ends were trimmed by 1 base and 0 bases, with 5 bases remaining between them.

This clonotype was detected ten times or more. V and J are TRBV5-1 and TRBJ1-1, with no clear D. CDR1 is SGHRS and CDR2 is YFSETQ in the germline V gene. With 5 bases removed from V and 3 bases from J, the gap between germline ends came to 14 bases. This CDR3 spans 14 amino acids. CDR3 coding DNA: TGCGCCAGCAGGCCTCAGTGGGGTGACACTGAAGCTTTCTTT. Translation gives CASRPQWGDTEAFF.

This clonotype was observed many times. The chain couples TRBV4-3 to TRBJ2-2; D remains unclear. Trimming shortened V by 1 base and J by 4 bases, and 7 bases separated the two germline ends. CDR3 length: 14 residues. Germline assignment: CDR1 LGHNA and CDR2 YSLEER. CDR3 sequence (DNA): TGCGCCAGCAGCCAAGGGGCTCTCACCGGGGAGCTGTTTTTT. Amino acid sequence: CASSQGALTGELFF.

This clonotype was counted only a few times. Just one base apart from a much larger clone, this may be a read error. This chain links TRBV10-3 with TRBJ2-7, with TRBD1 identical over 9 bases. The CDR3 has 15 amino acids. In germline, CDR1 is ENHRY, CDR2 SYGVKD. The ends lost 2 bases at V and 3 bases at J; junction bases unmatched: 5. CDR3 loop: CAISERGQGLYEQYF. CDR3 in DNA: TGTGCCATCAGTGAGAGGGGACAGGGACTCTACGAGCAGTACTTC.

This clonotype was seen only a few times. This CDR3 is CATSDSGTRGTQYF. CDR3 DNA: TGTGCCACCAGTGATTCCGGGACTAGAGGTACGCAGTATTTT. The chain recombines TRBV24-1 with TRBJ2-3, with TRBD2 matching over 8 bases. Germline-derived CDR1 and CDR2 are KGHDR and SFDVKD. The CDR3 runs to 14 residues. J was trimmed by 8 bases and V by 2 bases; bases with no gene match: 5.

This clonotype appeared many times. This chain joins TRBV20-1 and TRBJ1-5; 7 nucleotides agree with TRBD1. J gave up 10 bases and V 3 bases, and 18 bases lay outside the gene matches. This CDR3 has 16 residues. Germline CDR1 is DFQATT and CDR2 is SNEGSKA (reference sequence). CDR3 sequence: CSASQGVTGPIFPQHF. For the CDR3, the DNA is TGCAGTGCTAGCCAGGGGGTGACGGGGCCTATTTTTCCCCAGCATTTT.

The sample holds a few counts of this clonotype. The chain joins TRBV19 to TRBJ1-6, with D perhaps TRBD1 (5 bases). Germline V lookup: CDR1 LNHDA, CDR2 SQIVND (reference sequence). This CDR3 region has 13 residues. V shed 3 bases and J shed 6 bases, with 6 bases lying between them. The CDR3, as DNA: TGTGCCAGTAGTATGACAGCTAATTCACCCCTCCACTTT. This encodes CASSMTANSPLHF.

Comments on this clonotype: This clone may be a read error of a much larger clone one base away. This chain joins TRBV4-3 and TRBJ2-3; D assignment may be TRBD1 or TRBD2 (5 bases each). This CDR3 contains 15 residues. CDR1 and CDR2 from the germline V gene are LGHNA and YSLEER. V gave up 4 bases and J gave up 4 bases, with 15 bases separating them. CDR3 DNA sequence: TGCGCCAGCAGCCTCAGGGAGCGAGGGGCAGATACGCAGTATTTT. It is translated as CASSLRERGADTQYF.

This clonotype was seen repeatedly, ten times or more. The chain uses TRBV18 and TRBJ1-1; weak D call: TRBD1 (5 bases). The CDR3 runs to 14 residues. Germline V gives CDR1 KGHSH, CDR2 LQKENI. V gave up 6 bases and J gave up 3 bases, with 14 bases separating them. The CDR3 is CASSGAPGDTEAFF. CDR3 sequence (DNA): TGTGCCAGCTCTGGGGCCCCCGGCGACACTGAAGCTTTCTTT.

The chain has TRBV6-5 and TRBJ2-2; D remains ambiguous. The CDR3 is 13 amino acids. Germline CDR1 reads MNHEY; CDR2 reads SVGAGI. V lost 0 bases to trimming and J lost 6 bases, with 5 bases between them. The CDR3 loop is CASSYSSPGELFF. The CDR3 nucleotides read TGTGCCAGCAGTTACTCGAGTCCCGGGGAGCTGTTTTTT.

This clonotype was seen repeatedly, ten times or more. The V gene is TRBV29-1, the J gene TRBJ1-1; no reliable D call. Trimming pared 2 bases from V and 6 bases from J, leaving 13 bases between. The CDR3 consists of 13 residues. Germline-derived CDR1 and CDR2 are SQVTM and ANQGSEA. CDR3 coding DNA: TGCAGCGTTGAACGAACCCCTGAATCTGAAGCTTTCTTT. This codes for CSVERTPESEAFF.

This clonotype turned up a few times. The chain uses TRBV4-1 and TRBJ2-3, with D possibly TRBD1 on 7 matching bases. CDR1 and CDR2 from the germline V gene are MGHRA and YSYEKL. CDR3 length equals 17 residues. Trimming removed 3 bases from V and 1 base from J, with 17 bases in between. CDR3 coding DNA: TGCGCCAGCAGCCAGGCCCCAGGGGGAGGCGGCACAGATACGCAGTATTTT. Translation gives CASSQAPGGGGTDTQYF.

This clonotype was recorded many times. The gene calls are TRBV12-3 or TRBV12-4 and TRBJ1-2, with a weak D call TRBD1 (6 bases). V was shortened by 5 bases and J by 8 bases, with 12 bases between the two germline ends. This CDR3 comprises 12 residues. The CDR3 loop reads CASSTGYGGYTF. Written as DNA, the CDR3 is TGTGCCAGCAGTACAGGGTACGGAGGCTACACCTTC.

This clonotype was counted at least ten times. This chain uses TRBV20-1 with TRBJ1-2; D may be TRBD1 (6 bases). Germline-derived CDR1 and CDR2 are DFQATT and SNEGSKA (reference sequence). V lost 6 bases to trimming and J lost 6 bases, with 14 bases between them. The CDR3 totals 12 residues. The CDR3 is CSAQRGRHGYTF. Written as DNA, the CDR3 is TGCAGTGCACAGCGGGGGCGGCATGGCTACACCTTC.

V usage is TRBV6-2 or TRBV6-3 and J usage is TRBJ2-7; 11 positions agree with TRBD2. The CDR3 totals 15 residues. V dropped 4 bases and J dropped 9; count of bases not matched to a gene: 11. Germline loops: CDR1 MNHEY, CDR2 SVGEGT. The CDR3 loop reads CASSSLLAGAVGQYF. The CDR3 region has the DNA TGTGCCAGCAGTTCCCTACTAGCGGGAGCAGTTGGGCAGTACTTC.